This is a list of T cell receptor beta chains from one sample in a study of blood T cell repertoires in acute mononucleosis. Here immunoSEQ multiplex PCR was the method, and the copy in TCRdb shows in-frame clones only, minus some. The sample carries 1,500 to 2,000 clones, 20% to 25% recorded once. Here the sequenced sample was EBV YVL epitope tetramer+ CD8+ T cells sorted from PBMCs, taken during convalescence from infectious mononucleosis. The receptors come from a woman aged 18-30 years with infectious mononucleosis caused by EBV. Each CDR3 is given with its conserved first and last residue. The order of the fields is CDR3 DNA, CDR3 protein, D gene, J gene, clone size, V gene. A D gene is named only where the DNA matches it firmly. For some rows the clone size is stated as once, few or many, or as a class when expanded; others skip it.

DNA: TGTGCCAGCAGCTTAATTGCGGCCCACTCCCAAGAGACCCAGTACTTC
CDR3: CASSLIAAHSQETQYF
D: -
J: TRBJ2-5
size: -
V: TRBV7-5

DNA: TGCAGCGTGGGGACAGGGGCGGACGAGCAGTACTTC
CDR3: CSVGTGADEQYF
D: TRBD1
J: TRBJ2-7
size: few
V: TRBV29-1

DNA: TGCAGCGTGGGGACAGGGGTCAATGAGCAGTTCTTC
CDR3: CSVGTGVNEQFF
D: TRBD1
J: TRBJ2-1
size: -
V: TRBV29-1

DNA: TGTGCCAGCAGTCTCAGAACACCTAGCACAGATACGCAGTATTTT
CDR3: CASSLRTPSTDTQYF
D: -
J: TRBJ2-3
size: many
V: TRBV6-1

DNA: TGTGCCAGCAGTGCGCAAATGGAGCAGTACTTC
CDR3: CASSAQMEQYF
D: -
J: TRBJ2-7
size: many
V: TRBV7-9

DNA: TGTGCCAGCAGTTTAAGAGGGGGCACTGAAGCTTCCTTT
CDR3: CASSLRGGTEASF
D: TRBD1
J: TRBJ1-1
size: -
V: TRBV27

DNA: TGTGCCAGCAGTGAATTCTTGGATTACTATGGCTACACCTTC
CDR3: CASSEFLDYYGYTF
D: -
J: TRBJ1-2
size: many
V: TRBV28

DNA: TGTGCCAGCCTGTCCTTGGCCGGCGAGCGGTACTTC
CDR3: CASLSLAGERYF
D: -
J: TRBJ2-7
size: -
V: TRBV2

DNA: TGCAGTGCTAGAGGAAAGGACTTC
CDR3: CSARGKDF
D: -
J: TRBJ2-5
size: once
V: TRBV20-1

DNA: TGTGCCAGCAGCCAAGGGTGGTTTCCTCGCGCAGATACGCAGTATTTT
CDR3: CASSQGWFPRADTQYF
D: -
J: TRBJ2-3
size: -
V: TRBV21-1

DNA: TGTGCCAGCAGTGCGCAAATGGAGCAGTACTTC
CDR3: CASSAQMEQYF
D: -
J: TRBJ2-7
size: -
V: TRBV5-5

DNA: TGTGCCAGCAGTTTACCGGGACAGGGGGCGGGAGAGCAGTTCTTC
CDR3: CASSLPGQGAGEQFF
D: -
J: TRBJ2-1
size: few
V: TRBV21-1

DNA: TGCGCCAGCAGCCAAGAAGGACAGCTCTCGTACGAGCAGTACTTC
CDR3: CASSQEGQLSYEQYF
D: -
J: TRBJ2-7
size: many
V: TRBV7-9

DNA: TGTGCCAGCAGCAGGGACACCGGCGACACCGGGGAGCTGTTTTTT
CDR3: CASSRDTGDTGELFF
D: -
J: TRBJ2-2
size: few
V: TRBV6-6

DNA: TGTGCCAGCAGCTGGACTAGCTCCTACGAGCAGTACTTC
CDR3: CASSWTSSYEQYF
D: TRBD2
J: TRBJ2-7
size: many
V: TRBV7-2

DNA: TGTGCCAGCAGCCCGGGCGTCACGGGAAACACCATATATTTT
CDR3: CASSPGVTGNTIYF
D: -
J: TRBJ1-3
size: many
V: TRBV7-2